This record concerns one T cell receptor (beta chain) sequence. The CDR3 is 15 residues long. Germline CDR1 is SGDLS and CDR2 is YYNGEE. Using a J-beta primer mix together with a sample-barcoded 5' primer, a second PCR was run for about 6 to 12 cycles. With 12 random nucleotides, a template-switch adaptor tagged each individual cDNA molecule. A single record per CDR3 protein comes from TCRdb applying MiXCR to the 5' RACE reads. Of roughly 2 million distinct CDR3 sequences in the sample, 49% were seen once. The data are from a study of blood T cells in healthy people across ages. Ranging in age from about 6 to 90, the donors were healthy Caucasian individuals from Russia.

The chain recombines TRBV9 with TRBJ2-4; D might be TRBD2 (5 bases). The J call may be in error: the DNA end matches TRBJ2-5 better. The specimen sequenced was blood. This receptor was identified in a woman aged 40-49 years in good health. The CDR3 region has the DNA TGTGCCAGCAGCGCATCAGCGGTGCGGCAAGAGACCCAGTACTTC. Protein: CASSASAVRQETQYF.